What follows describes a single T cell receptor beta chain. This sample is part of a study of blood T cell repertoires in COVID-19. Study information: From T cells, B-cell-depleted T cells, or PBMCs came the material, which was cDNA or gDNA.

In the original workflow: For nucleated cells, counts were estimated from reference gene primer amplification. Assay used: immunoSEQ multiplex PCR; TCRdb lists only in-frame clones, some missing. The DNA gave D and trimming, while V, J and clone size come from that table. This table has fewer than 350,000 clones, around nine tenths appearing once. Individuals aged about 18 to 89 years were recruited from roughly 22 US areas. Categorization into cohorts depended on clinical history that participants reported. The ends were cut back, 0 bases at V and 8 bases at J, with 7 bases in the middle. CDR3 length: 12 residues. Germline CDR1 is GTSNPN and CDR2 is SVGIG (reference sequence).

The rearrangement joins TRBV30 to TRBJ1-4; D is uncertain. Material for sequencing was PBMCs or T cells enriched from blood (not recorded which). The sequence derives from a woman aged 60-70 years in a cohort exposed to, infected with or recovered from COVID-19 (not recorded which). CDR3 protein: CAWSVMREKLFF. DNA of the CDR3: TGTGCCTGGAGTGTAATGAGGGAAAAACTGTTTTTT.